This T cell receptor (beta chain) was observed in a study of blood T cell repertoires in COVID-19. V lost 5 bases to trimming and J lost 5 bases, with 12 bases between them. Germline V CDR1 and CDR2: LNHDA, SQIVND (reference sequence). This CDR3 region has 13 residues. The assay was immunoSEQ multiplex PCR, and TCRdb's table has in-frame clones only and misses some. Counted here are about 54,000 clones, about nine tenths occurring once; the ten biggest clones make up around 8.2%. This clonotype was obtained from a woman aged 40 to 50 with active COVID-19. This chain uses TRBV19 with TRBJ1-1, with a possible D match to TRBD1 (6 bases). Sequenced: peripheral blood. The CDR3 bases are TGTGCCAGTAGTGAGCAGGGGACGACTGAAGCTTTCTTT. This translates into CASSEQGTTEAFF.